This paragraph reports one T cell receptor beta chain. These data are taken from a study of control samples from healthy donors and cancer patients. Trimming took 0 bases from V and 0 from J, leaving 14 bases between them. The CDR3 consists of 18 residues. CDR1 is LGHNA, CDR2 YSLEER, per germline. The assay was immunoSEQ multiplex PCR, and TCRdb's table has in-frame clones only and misses some. There are some 130,000 clones in the sample; roughly 95% occur only once, and less than 4.5% lies in the top ten. The sequencing sample was made of blood. This sequence originates from a young man in good health. V is TRBV4-3 and J is TRBJ2-2, with unresolved D. The CDR3 loop is CASSQDARIPANTGELFF. The CDR3 coding sequence is TGCGCCAGCAGCCAAGACGCCCGTATTCCAGCGAACACCGGGGAGCTGTTTTTT.